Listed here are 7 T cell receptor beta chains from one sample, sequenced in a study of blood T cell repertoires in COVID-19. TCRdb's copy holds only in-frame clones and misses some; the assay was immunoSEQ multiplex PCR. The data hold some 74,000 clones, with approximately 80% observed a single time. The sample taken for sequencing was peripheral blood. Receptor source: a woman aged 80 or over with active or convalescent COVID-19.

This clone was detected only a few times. CDR3 sequence reads: CASSNNRDRGVYGYTF. The CDR3 DNA is TGTGCCAGCAGTAACAACCGGGACAGGGGTGTTTATGGCTACACCTTC. This sequence joins TRBV28 and TRBJ1-2, with 10 bases matching TRBD1. Germline CDR1 reads MDHEN; CDR2 reads SYDVKM. This CDR3 region has 16 residues. V shed 5 bases and J 5 bases; nucleotides not matched to a gene: 11.

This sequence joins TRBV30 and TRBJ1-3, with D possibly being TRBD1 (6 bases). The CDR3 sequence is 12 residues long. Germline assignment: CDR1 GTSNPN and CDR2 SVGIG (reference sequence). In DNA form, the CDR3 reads TGTGCTTTACAGGGAGCTGGAAACACCATATATTTT. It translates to CALQGAGNTIYF.

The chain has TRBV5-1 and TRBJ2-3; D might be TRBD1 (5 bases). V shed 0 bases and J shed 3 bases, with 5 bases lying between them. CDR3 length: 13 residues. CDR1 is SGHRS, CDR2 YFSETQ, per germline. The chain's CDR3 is CASSLDRTDTQYF. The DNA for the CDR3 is TGCGCCAGCAGCTTGGACAGGACAGATACGCAGTATTTT. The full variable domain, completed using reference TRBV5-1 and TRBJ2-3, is KAGVTQTPRYLIKTRGQQVTLSCSPISGHRSVSWYQQTPGQGLQFLFEYFSETQRNKGNFPGRFSGRQFSNSRSEMNVSTLELGDSALYLCASSLDRTDTQYFGPGTRLTVL.

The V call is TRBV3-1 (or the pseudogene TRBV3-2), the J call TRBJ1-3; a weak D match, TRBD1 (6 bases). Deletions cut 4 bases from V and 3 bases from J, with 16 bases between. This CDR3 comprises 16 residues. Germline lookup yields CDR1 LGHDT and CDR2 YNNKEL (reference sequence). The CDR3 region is CASSRAGGAGGNTIYF. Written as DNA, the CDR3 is TGTGCCAGCAGCCGCGCGGGGGGGGCTGGTGGAAACACCATATATTTT.

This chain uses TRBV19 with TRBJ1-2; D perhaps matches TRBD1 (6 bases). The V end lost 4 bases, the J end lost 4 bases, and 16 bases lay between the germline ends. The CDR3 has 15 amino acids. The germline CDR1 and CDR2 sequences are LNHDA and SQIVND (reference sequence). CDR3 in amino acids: CASSRGGGQSYGYTF. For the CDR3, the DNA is TGTGCCAGTAGTAGGGGCGGGGGCCAGTCCTATGGCTACACCTTC.

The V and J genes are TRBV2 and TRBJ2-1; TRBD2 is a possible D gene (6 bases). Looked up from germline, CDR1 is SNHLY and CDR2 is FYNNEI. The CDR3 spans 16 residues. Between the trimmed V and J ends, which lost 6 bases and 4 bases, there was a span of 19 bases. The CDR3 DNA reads TGTGCCAGCAGAGGGCCAATAGCGGACCCTTACAATGAGCAGTTCTTC. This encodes CASRGPIADPYNEQFF.

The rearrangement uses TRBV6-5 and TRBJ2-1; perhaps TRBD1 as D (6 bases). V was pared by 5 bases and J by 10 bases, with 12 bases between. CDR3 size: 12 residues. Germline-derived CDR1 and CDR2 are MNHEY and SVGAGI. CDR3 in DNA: TGTGCCAGCAGTCGGGACAAACGGGAGCAGTTCTTC. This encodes CASSRDKREQFF.